Presented here are 24 T cell receptor beta chains from one specimen sequenced in a study of cytomegalovirus exposure and HLA in healthy donors. Repertoires were generated with immunoSEQ multiplex PCR, while TCRdb's copy carries only in-frame clones and drops some. The sample lists about 130,000 clones; 89% were seen once. What was sequenced was PBMCs. All receptors come from a woman younger than 35 in good health and CMV-seropositive.

This rearrangement joins TRBV7-8 to TRBJ2-1; 10 bases agree with TRBD2. Germline V gene lookup returns CDR1 SGHVS and CDR2 FQNEAQ. The CDR3 covers 17 residues. The junction had 8 bases not matched to a gene; V was cut back by 1 base and J by 5 bases. The CDR3 nucleotides are TGTGCCAGCAGCTTAGACAAACTAGCGGGGAGGAACAATGAGCAGTTCTTC. Its protein is CASSLDKLAGRNNEQFF.

The V call is TRBV7-9, the J call TRBJ2-7; 7 bases agree with TRBD2. V lost 3 bases, J lost 0 bases, and 2 bases stayed unmatched. Germline V gives CDR1 SEHNR, CDR2 FQNEAQ (reference sequence). The CDR3 is 14 amino acids. CDR3 DNA sequence: TGTGCCAGCAGCTTCGGGGGGAGCTCCTACGAGCAGTACTTC. As protein: CASSFGGSSYEQYF.

J is TRBJ2-1 and V is TRBV6-6, with TRBD2 matching 9 bases. V was clipped by 2 bases and J by 2 bases; unmatched bases: 1. Germline values: CDR1 MNHNY, CDR2 SVGAGI (reference sequence). The CDR3 extends over 15 amino acids. As DNA, the CDR3 is TGTGCCAGCAGTTACGAGCGGGGGGCCTACAATGAGCAGTTCTTC. It codes for CASSYERGAYNEQFF.

The rearrangement joins TRBV2 to TRBJ2-7; tentatively, D is TRBD2 (6 bases). The V gene's germline CDR1 is SNHLY and CDR2 FYNNEI. V gave up 4 bases and J gave up 3 bases, with 13 bases separating them. The CDR3 has 14 amino acids. CDR3 residues: CASSVSGRGYEQYF. CDR3 bases: TGTGCCAGCAGTGTTTCCGGGCGGGGCTACGAGCAGTACTTC.

The chain uses TRBV5-6 and TRBJ2-3; 7 bases map to TRBD1. V shed 2 bases, J shed 0 bases, and the junction held 6 bases outside the gene matches. Germline CDR1 and CDR2: SGHDT and YYEEEE. CDR3 size: 16 residues. The CDR3 nucleotides read TGTGCCAGCAGCTTCCTCGGGACAGCTAGCACAGATACGCAGTATTTT. This sequence encodes CASSFLGTASTDTQYF.

This rearrangement joins TRBV9 to TRBJ2-2; D is possibly TRBD2 (6 bases). This CDR3 comprises 16 residues. The germline V gene has CDR1 SGDLS and CDR2 YYNGEE. V was trimmed by 0 bases and J by 5 bases, leaving 14 bases between them. The CDR3 reads CASSVDGGAGTGELFF. The DNA for the CDR3 is TGTGCCAGCAGCGTAGATGGCGGGGCGGGGACCGGGGAGCTGTTTTTT. The full variable domain, in which reference TRBV9 and TRBJ2-2 provide the parts outside the CDR3, is DSGVTQTPKHLITATGQRVTLRCSPRSGDLSVYWYQQSLDQGLQFLIQYYNGEERAKGNILERFSAQQFPDLHSELNLSSLELGDSALYFCASSVDGGAGTGELFFGEGSRLTVL.

The genes are TRBV5-6 and TRBJ2-1, with TRBD2 matching 8 bases. V gave up 4 bases and J gave up 4 bases; unmatched junction bases: 13. CDR1 is SGHDT, CDR2 YYEEEE, per germline. The CDR3 has 17 amino acids. CDR3 loop: CASSPGGRSSIYNEQFF. Here the CDR3 DNA reads TGTGCCAGCAGCCCGGGGGGGCGGTCTTCTATTTACAATGAGCAGTTCTTC.

The chain uses TRBV27 and TRBJ1-5, with D possibly TRBD1 on 6 matching bases. CDR3 length: 13 residues. CDR1 and CDR2 (germline): MNHEY, SMNVEV (reference sequence). V lost 3 bases and J lost 13, with 16 bases in between. The CDR3 DNA is TGTGCCAGCAGTTTGGGGGCCGGGACAAAACAGCATTTT. Translation: CASSLGAGTKQHF.

The chain links TRBV7-9 to TRBJ1-2; no reliable D call. The CDR3 consists of 15 residues. Germline assignment: CDR1 SEHNR and CDR2 FQNEAQ (reference sequence). V lost 5 bases and J 3 bases, leaving 16 bases between the germline ends. The CDR3 nucleotides read TGTGCCAGCAGCACAGAACCCCGGGAGGACTATGGCTACACCTTC. It yields the protein CASSTEPREDYGYTF.

This clone was recorded once. The V and J genes are TRBV29-1 and TRBJ1-2; 7 bases agree with TRBD1. Trimming removed 1 base from V and 3 bases from J; junction bases left unmatched: 11. The CDR3 contains 16 residues. Germline assignment: CDR1 SQVTM and CDR2 ANQGSEA. The CDR3 DNA is TGCAGCGTTGAAGGAATGCGGGACAGCCTCGACTATGGCTACACCTTC. This gives the protein CSVEGMRDSLDYGYTF.

The rearrangement joins TRBV11-2 to TRBJ1-3, with D possibly matching TRBD1 (5 bases). The CDR3 covers 14 residues. The germline V gene encodes CDR1 SGHAT and CDR2 FQNNGV. Deletions cut 5 bases from V and 4 bases from J, with 12 bases between. CDR3: CASSPDGAGNTIYF. DNA for the CDR3: TGTGCCAGCAGCCCCGATGGGGCAGGAAACACCATATATTTT. Using reference TRBV11-2 and TRBJ1-3 for the parts outside the CDR3, the full variable domain is EAGVAQSPRYKIIEKRQSVAFWCNPISGHATLYWYQQILGQGPKLLIQFQNNGVVDDSQLPKDRFSAERLKGVDSTLKIQPAKLEDSAVYLCASSPDGAGNTIYFGEGSWLTVV.

The genes are TRBV28 and TRBJ2-3; 13 bases are a match to TRBD2. This CDR3 comprises 17 residues. The germline V gene encodes CDR1 MDHEN and CDR2 SYDVKM. Losses at the gene ends were 1 base for V and 11 bases for J; bases not matched to a gene: 12. CDR3 region: CASSLSGTSGARGGQYF. DNA of the CDR3: TGTGCCAGCAGTTTATCCGGGACTAGCGGGGCCCGGGGTGGGCAGTATTTT.

The genes are TRBV4-1 and TRBJ1-2; no clear D gene. Trimming pared 7 bases from V and 3 bases from J, leaving 12 bases between. CDR3 length: 13 residues. CDR1 is MGHRA, CDR2 YSYEKL, per germline. CDR3 sequence reads: CASNPGGDYGYTF. CDR3 nucleotide sequence: TGCGCCAGCAACCCGGGCGGGGACTATGGCTACACCTTC.

The chain couples TRBV4-3 to TRBJ2-2, with no clear D. Trimming removed 0 bases from V and 7 bases from J, with 9 bases in between. The CDR3 is 14 amino acids. Germline loops: CDR1 LGHNA, CDR2 YSLEER. The CDR3: CASSQESSGGELFF. In DNA form, the CDR3 reads TGCGCCAGCAGCCAAGAGAGTTCTGGCGGGGAGCTGTTTTTT.

V and J are TRBV30 and TRBJ1-1; perhaps TRBD1 as D (6 bases). The germline CDR1 and CDR2 sequences are GTSNPN and SVGIG (reference sequence). V shed 5 bases and J shed 1 base, with 11 bases lying between them. CDR3 length: 13 residues. The CDR3 nucleotides are TGTGCCTGGGGGGGACACCCGAACACTGAAGCTTTCTTT. Translation gives CAWGGHPNTEAFF.

This chain joins TRBV6-1 and TRBJ2-2; 9 bases are shared with TRBD1. The length of the CDR3 is 14 residues. The germline gives CDR1 MNHNS, CDR2 SASEGT. The ends lost 10 bases at V and 1 base at J; junction bases unmatched: 4. The CDR3 here is CATTDRGNTGELFF. The CDR3, as DNA: TGTGCCACCACGGACAGGGGGAACACCGGGGAGCTGTTTTTT.

This clone appeared a single time. J is TRBJ1-2 and V is TRBV19; 7 bases line up with TRBD1. V shed 1 base, J shed 6 bases, and the junction held 5 bases outside the gene matches. The CDR3 runs 14 residues. CDR1 and CDR2 (germline): LNHDA, SQIVND (reference sequence). The CDR3 coding sequence is TGTGCCAGTAGTATAGGGAGACAGGGAGATGGCTACACCTTC. Protein product: CASSIGRQGDGYTF.

The chain has TRBV29-1 and TRBJ2-7; 7 bases are shared with TRBD2. V shed 6 bases and J 0 bases; nucleotides not matched to a gene: 8. Looked up from germline, CDR1 is SQVTM and CDR2 is ANQGSEA. CDR3 length: 14 residues. The CDR3 region is CSVAPGTNSYEQYF. DNA for the CDR3: TGCAGCGTGGCCCCCGGGACTAACTCCTACGAGCAGTACTTC.

The rearrangement joins TRBV6-1 to TRBJ2-7; no clear D gene. This CDR3 region has 11 residues. Trimming shortened V by 8 bases and J by 0 bases, and 5 bases separated the two germline ends. The V gene's germline CDR1 is MNHNS and CDR2 SASEGT. In DNA, the CDR3 is TGTGCCAGCCTTAACTCCTACGAGCAGTACTTC. Amino acids: CASLNSYEQYF.

The chain combines TRBV19 with TRBJ1-3; D may be TRBD1 (5 bases). CDR3 length: 16 amino acids. The V gene lost 3 bases and the J gene lost 0 bases, with 12 bases spanning the gap. From germline, CDR1 is LNHDA and CDR2 SQIVND (reference sequence). The CDR3 loop reads CASSIRDLRSGNTIYF. In DNA form, the CDR3 reads TGTGCCAGTAGTATCCGGGACTTACGCTCTGGAAACACCATATATTTT. The variable domain in full, with the rest retrieved from reference TRBV19 and TRBJ1-3, is DGGITQSPKYLFRKEGQNVTLSCEQNLNHDAMYWYRQDPGQGLRLIYYSQIVNDFQKGDIAEGYSVSREKKESFPLTVTSAQKNPTAFYLCASSIRDLRSGNTIYFGEGSWLTVV.

The chain links TRBV11-2 to TRBJ1-6; D perhaps matches TRBD1 (6 bases). CDR1 is SGHAT and CDR2 is FQNNGV in the germline V gene. This CDR3 is 15 amino acids long. Trimming stripped 3 bases from V and 9 bases from J, with 15 bases between. The CDR3, as DNA: TGTGCCAGCAGCTTTTGGGGGCAGATCGGTTCACCCCTCCACTTT. Its translation is CASSFWGQIGSPLHF. Complete variable domain (other parts from reference TRBV11-2 and TRBJ1-6): EAGVAQSPRYKIIEKRQSVAFWCNPISGHATLYWYQQILGQGPKLLIQFQNNGVVDDSQLPKDRFSAERLKGVDSTLKIQPAKLEDSAVYLCASSFWGQIGSPLHFGNGTRLTVT.

The chain has TRBV5-1 and TRBJ1-4; 9 nucleotides agree with TRBD1. Trimming at V came to 2 bases and at J to 5 bases, leaving 4 bases not matched to a gene. In germline, CDR1 is SGHRS, CDR2 YFSETQ. This CDR3 has 15 amino acids. CDR3 sequence (DNA): TGCGCCAGCAGCTTCACAGGGGGCCGGAATGAAAAACTGTTTTTT. It specifies CASSFTGGRNEKLFF.

The J gene is TRBJ2-1, the V gene TRBV5-4, with 7 bases identical to TRBD1. CDR1 SGHNT and CDR2 YYREEE come from the germline V gene (reference sequence). J lost 10 bases, V lost 5 bases, and 15 bases had no gene match. The CDR3 has 15 residues. CDR3 loop: CASRPRTGLSEEQFF. The CDR3 nucleotides read TGTGCCAGCAGACCGCGGACAGGCCTAAGTGAAGAGCAGTTCTTC.

The gene calls are TRBV7-6 and TRBJ1-6; no firm D call. The germline CDR1 and CDR2 sequences are SGHVS and FNYEAQ. There are 14 residues in the CDR3. Trimming cost V 5 bases and J 10 bases, with 15 bases left between them. CDR3 amino acids: CASSLDEGRSPLHF. The CDR3 DNA is TGTGCCAGCAGCCTCGATGAGGGTAGATCACCCCTCCACTTT.